This T cell receptor (beta chain) was recorded in a study of beta chain features in type 1 diabetes. The CDR3 runs to 14 residues. Trimming cost V 6 bases and J 8 bases, with 14 bases left between them. Looked up from germline, CDR1 is MNHEY and CDR2 is SMNVEV (reference sequence). The study reverse transcribed the entire isolated RNA, so it sequenced expressed TCRB transcripts. Profiling relied on immunoSEQ multiplex PCR, and the TCRdb table lists in-frame clones only, not all of them. This table has 900,000 or so clones, roughly 16% appearing once. Donors underwent one heparinised blood draw, around 100 mL on average.

V is TRBV27 and J is TRBJ1-6, with unresolved D. Sequencing used naive CD4+ T cells from blood. The receptor's source is a woman aged 18-29 years in good health. As DNA, the CDR3 is TGTGCCAGCAGGCAGCCGGGCCTCCATTCACCCCTCCACTTT. It translates to CASRQPGLHSPLHF.